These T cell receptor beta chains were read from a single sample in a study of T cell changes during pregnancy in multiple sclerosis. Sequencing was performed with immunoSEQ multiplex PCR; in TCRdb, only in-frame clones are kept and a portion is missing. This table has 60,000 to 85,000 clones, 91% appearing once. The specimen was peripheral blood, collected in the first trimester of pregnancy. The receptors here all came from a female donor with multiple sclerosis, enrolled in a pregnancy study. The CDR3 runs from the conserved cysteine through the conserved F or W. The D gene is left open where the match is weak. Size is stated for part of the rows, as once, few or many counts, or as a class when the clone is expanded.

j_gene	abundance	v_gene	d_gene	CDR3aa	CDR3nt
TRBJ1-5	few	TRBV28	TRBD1	CASSLRTGVGNQPQHF	TGTGCCAGCAGTTTACGGACAGGGGTAGGCAATCAGCCCCAGCATTTT
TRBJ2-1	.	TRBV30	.	CAWLGTFYNEQFF	TGTGCCTGGCTCGGGACTTTCTACAATGAACAGTTCTTC
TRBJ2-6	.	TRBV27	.	CASSFATGANVLTF	TGTGCCAGCAGTTTTGCTACTGGGGCCAACGTCCTGACTTTC
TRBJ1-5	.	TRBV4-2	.	CASSFRESSPQHF	TGTGCCAGCAGCTTTCGGGAATCATCGCCCCAGCATTTT
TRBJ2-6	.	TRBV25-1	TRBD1	CASSGGLTGPSGANVLTF	TGTGCCAGCAGTGGGGGGTTGACAGGGCCCTCTGGGGCCAACGTCCTGACTTTC
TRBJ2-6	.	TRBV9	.	CASSGLNLPGANVLTF	TGTGCCAGCAGCGGACTGAATTTGCCTGGGGCCAACGTCCTGACTTTC
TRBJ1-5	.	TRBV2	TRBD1	CASSGGTGRHNQPQHF	TGTGCCAGCAGTGGGGGGACAGGGCGACACAATCAGCCCCAGCATTTT
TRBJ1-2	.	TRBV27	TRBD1	CASSSRTGARYGYTF	TGTGCCAGCAGTTCGAGGACAGGTGCGCGTTATGGCTACACCTTC
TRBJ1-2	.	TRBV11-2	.	CASSLQSREVGGYTF	TGTGCCAGCAGCTTACAAAGCAGGGAAGTGGGTGGCTACACCTTC
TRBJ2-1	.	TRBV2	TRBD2	CASRTSGSPNEQFF	TGTGCCAGCAGGACTAGCGGGAGCCCAAATGAGCAGTTCTTC
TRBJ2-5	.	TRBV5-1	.	CASSLADRDVETQYF	TGCGCCAGCAGCTTGGCTGATCGGGATGTCGAGACCCAGTACTTC
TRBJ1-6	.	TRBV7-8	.	CASSFLRANNSPLHF	TGTGCCAGCAGCTTTTTGAGGGCCAATAATTCACCCCTCCACTTT
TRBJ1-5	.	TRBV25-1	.	CASSRGNQPQHF	TGTGCCAGCAGTCGGGGGAATCAGCCCCAGCATTTT
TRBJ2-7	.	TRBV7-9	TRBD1	CASSLGQGLNEQYF	TGTGCCAGCAGCTTAGGACAGGGGCTAAACGAGCAGTACTTC
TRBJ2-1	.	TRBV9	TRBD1	CASSARRGTGYNEQFF	TGTGCCAGCAGCGCTCGGCGGGGGACAGGGTACAATGAGCAGTTCTTC
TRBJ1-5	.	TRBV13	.	CATTGFKLSNQPQHF	TGTGCCACCACGGGGTTCAAGCTTAGCAATCAGCCCCAGCATTTT
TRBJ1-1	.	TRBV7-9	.	CASSLDTLNTEAFF	TGTGCCAGCAGCCTCGATACACTGAACACTGAAGCTTTCTTT
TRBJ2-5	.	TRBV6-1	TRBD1	CASSEGDRGETQYF	TGTGCCAGCAGTGAAGGGGACAGGGGTGAGACCCAGTACTTC
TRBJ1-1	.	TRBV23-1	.	CASSQRDFAEAFF	TGCGCCAGCAGTCAGAGGGATTTCGCTGAAGCTTTCTTT
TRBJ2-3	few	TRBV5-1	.	CASSFRQGTDTQYF	TGCGCCAGCAGCTTCCGACAGGGCACAGATACGCAGTATTTT
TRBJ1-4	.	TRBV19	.	CASSISQRTNEKLFF	TGTGCCAGTAGTATCTCTCAGAGGACTAATGAAAAACTGTTTTTT
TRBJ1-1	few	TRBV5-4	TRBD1	CASRTLGQPNTEAFF	TGTGCCAGCAGGACCCTGGGACAGCCGAACACTGAAGCTTTCTTT
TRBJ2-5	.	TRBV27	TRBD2	CASSLTSGSGETQYF	TGTGCCAGCAGTTTAACTAGCGGGAGTGGGGAGACCCAGTACTTC
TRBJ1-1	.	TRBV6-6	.	CASRGGKNTEAFF	TGTGCCTCAAGGGGGGGGAAGAACACTGAAGCTTTCTTT
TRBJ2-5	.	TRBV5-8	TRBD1	CASSFDRGETQYF	TGTGCCAGCAGCTTTGACAGGGGAGAGACCCAGTACTTC
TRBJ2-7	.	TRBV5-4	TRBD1	CASAVTGDRYEQYF	TGTGCCAGCGCCGTGACAGGGGATAGATACGAGCAGTACTTC